The 5 T cell receptor beta chains presented below share a single source sample, sequenced in a study of blood T cells in healthy people across ages. Primed by a sample-barcoded 5' primer and a J-beta primer mix, a second PCR proceeded for 7 to 11 cycles. TCRdb re-analysed the 5' RACE reads in MiXCR, keeping a single row per CDR3 protein. The profile covers around 1.7 million distinct CDR3 sequences, with approximately 30% appearing a single time and more than 6% taken by the ten largest. What was sequenced was blood. The receptor set was obtained from a woman under 40 in good health.

At least ten counts were recorded for this clonotype. The chain uses TRBV29-1 and TRBJ2-3; a weak D match, TRBD2 (6 bases). V was cut by 6 bases and J by 0 bases, with 13 bases left in between. CDR3 size: 14 residues. Germline CDR1 and CDR2: SQVTM and ANQGSEA. CDR3 nucleotides: TGCAGCGTGGGGGGACCGCCTAGCACAGATACGCAGTATTTT. This gives the protein CSVGGPPSTDTQYF.

The table lists this clonotype with a count of one. The chain combines TRBV27 with TRBJ2-2, with 10 bases identical to TRBD1. V gave up 5 bases and J gave up 6 bases; unmatched junction bases: 9. The CDR3 length is 16 residues. Germline CDR1 MNHEY, CDR2 SMNVEV (reference sequence). CDR3 sequence reads: CASSGATGGRSGELFF. CDR3 bases: TGTGCCAGCAGTGGGGCGACAGGGGGCCGCTCCGGGGAGCTGTTTTTT.

A word on this clonotype: The junction and the germline gene differ at one end; a read error may be behind it. The chain links TRBV12-3 or TRBV12-4 to TRBJ1-4; 9 bases align to TRBD1. This CDR3 region has 17 residues. The CDR3 spells CAGSSGTGTGGNEKLFF. CDR3 bases: TGTGCCGGCAGCTCCGGGACAGGGACGGGGGGTAATGAAAAACTGTTTTTT.

The genes are TRBV20-1 and TRBJ2-6; D unresolved. The length of the CDR3 is 16 residues. V lost 1 base and J 3 bases, leaving 13 bases between the germline ends. CDR1 and CDR2 (germline): DFQATT, SNEGSKA (reference sequence). This CDR3 reads CSARGMRLDGANVLTF. In DNA, the CDR3 is TGCAGTGCTAGAGGAATGCGGCTAGATGGGGCCAACGTCCTGACTTTC.

This clonotype was seen repeatedly, ten times or more. This chain links TRBV5-1 with TRBJ2-1; the match to TRBD2 covers 12 bases. The trim removed 7 bases at V and 3 bases at J, leaving 8 bases unmatched. This CDR3 is built from 16 residues. The germline V gene encodes CDR1 SGHRS and CDR2 YFSETQ. The CDR3 sequence is CASSSSGGARYNEQFF. The CDR3 bases are TGCGCCAGCTCATCTAGCGGGGGGGCGCGCTACAATGAGCAGTTCTTC.